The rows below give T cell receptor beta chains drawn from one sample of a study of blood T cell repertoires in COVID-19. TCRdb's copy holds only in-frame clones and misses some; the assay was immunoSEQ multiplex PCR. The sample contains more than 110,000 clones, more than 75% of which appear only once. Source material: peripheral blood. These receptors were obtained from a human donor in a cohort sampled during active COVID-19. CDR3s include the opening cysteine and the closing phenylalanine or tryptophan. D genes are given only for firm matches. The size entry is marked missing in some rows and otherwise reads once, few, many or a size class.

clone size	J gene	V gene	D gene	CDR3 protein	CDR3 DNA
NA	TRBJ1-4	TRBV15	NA	CATSRAGEPNEKLFF	TGTGCCACCAGCAGAGCTGGGGAGCCCAATGAAAAACTGTTTTTT
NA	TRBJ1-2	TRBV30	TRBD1	CAWSEETGVGYTF	TGTGCCTGGAGTGAGGAGACAGGGGTCGGCTACACCTTC
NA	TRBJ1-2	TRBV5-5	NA	CASSSILDRESGYTF	TGTGCCAGCAGCAGCATTCTTGACCGGGAGTCTGGCTACACCTTC
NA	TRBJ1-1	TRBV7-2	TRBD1	CASSGRRGTTEAFF	TGTGCCAGCAGCGGCCGCAGGGGGACCACTGAAGCTTTCTTT
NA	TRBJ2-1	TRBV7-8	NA	CASSPVASSKRNEQFF	TGTGCCAGCAGCCCCGTGGCTAGCTCCAAACGGAATGAGCAGTTCTTC
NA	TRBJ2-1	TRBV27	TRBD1	CASTSGQAPSYNEQFF	TGTGCCAGCACCTCCGGACAGGCCCCCTCCTACAATGAGCAGTTCTTC
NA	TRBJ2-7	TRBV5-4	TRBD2	CASSEPSGGLSYEQYF	TGTGCCAGCAGCGAACCGAGCGGGGGACTATCCTACGAGCAGTACTTC
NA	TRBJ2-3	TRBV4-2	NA	CASSPFVGPDTQYF	TGTGCCAGCAGTCCCTTCGTGGGGCCAGATACGCAGTATTTT
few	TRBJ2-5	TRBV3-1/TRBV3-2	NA	CASINPGDTQETQYF	TGTGCCAGCATCAACCCTGGGGACACCCAAGAGACCCAGTACTTC
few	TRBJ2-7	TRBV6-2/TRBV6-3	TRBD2	CASSKWEGYEQYF	TGTGCCAGCAGCAAGTGGGAGGGCTACGAGCAGTACTTC
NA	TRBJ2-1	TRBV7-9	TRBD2	CASSYRGELAHNEQFF	TGTGCCAGCAGCTACCGGGGGGAGCTGGCCCACAATGAGCAGTTCTTC
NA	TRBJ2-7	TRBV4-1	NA	CASSQDQYEQYF	TGCGCCAGCAGCCAAGATCAATACGAGCAGTACTTC
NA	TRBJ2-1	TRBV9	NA	CASSVGGGFLTEQFF	TGTGCCAGCAGCGTAGGAGGAGGGTTTTTGACTGAGCAGTTCTTC
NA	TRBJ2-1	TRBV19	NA	CASMPTHFYNEQFF	TGTGCCAGTATGCCGACACATTTCTACAATGAGCAGTTCTTC
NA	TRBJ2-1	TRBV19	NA	CASTSSGTSFYNEQFF	TGTGCCAGTACCTCATCGGGAACCTCTTTCTACAATGAGCAGTTCTTC